This T cell receptor (beta chain) was captured by sequencing in a study of blood T cell repertoires in COVID-19. Background on the study: The analysed material was cDNA or gDNA that came from T cells, B-cell-depleted T cells, or PBMCs.

Profiling relied on immunoSEQ multiplex PCR, and the TCRdb table lists in-frame clones only, not all of them. The sample records about 520,000 clones, 70% to 90% being singletons. CDR3 length equals 15 residues. Per germline, CDR1 MNHNS and CDR2 SASEGT. With 2 bases removed from V and 3 bases from J, the gap between germline ends came to 10 bases. This chain links TRBV6-1 with TRBJ1-4; D uncertain. This clonotype originated in a human donor in a cohort sampled during active COVID-19. Material for sequencing was peripheral blood. CDR3: CASSEIGIPNEKLFF. CDR3 bases: TGTGCCAGCAGTGAAATCGGGATTCCTAATGAAAAACTGTTTTTT.